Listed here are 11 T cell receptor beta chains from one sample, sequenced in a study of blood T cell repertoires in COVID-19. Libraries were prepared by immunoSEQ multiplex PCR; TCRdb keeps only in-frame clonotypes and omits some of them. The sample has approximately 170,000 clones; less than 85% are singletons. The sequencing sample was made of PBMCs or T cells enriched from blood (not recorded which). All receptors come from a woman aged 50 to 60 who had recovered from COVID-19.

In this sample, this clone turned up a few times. Written as DNA, the CDR3 is TGTGCCAGCAGCTTGGCTGGCGGGTCTGGGACAGATACGCAGTATTTT. Amino acid sequence: CASSLAGGSGTDTQYF. The genes are TRBV5-4 and TRBJ2-3, with D possibly being TRBD2 (5 bases). Germline CDR1 reads SGHNT; CDR2 reads YYREEE (reference sequence). The CDR3 is 16 amino acids. Trimming shortened V by 0 bases and J by 3 bases, and 14 bases separated the two germline ends.

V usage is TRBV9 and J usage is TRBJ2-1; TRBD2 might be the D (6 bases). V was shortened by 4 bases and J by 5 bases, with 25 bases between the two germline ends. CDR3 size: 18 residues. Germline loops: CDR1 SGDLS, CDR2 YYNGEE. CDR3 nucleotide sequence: TGTGCCAGCAGCTTCCTGGCTAGCGTCGGCCCCTCGGACAATGAGCAGTTCTTC. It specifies CASSFLASVGPSDNEQFF.

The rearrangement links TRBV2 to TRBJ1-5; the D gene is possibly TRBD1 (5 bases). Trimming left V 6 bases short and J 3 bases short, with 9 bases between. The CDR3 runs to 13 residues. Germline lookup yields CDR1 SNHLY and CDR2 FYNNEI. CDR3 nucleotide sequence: TGTGCCAGCAGAGGCGGGGCCAATCAGCCCCAGCATTTT. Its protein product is CASRGGANQPQHF. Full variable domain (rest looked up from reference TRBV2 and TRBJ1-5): EPEVTQTPSHQVTQMGQEVILRCVPISNHLYFYWYRQILGQKVEFLVSFYNNEISEKSEIFDDQFSVERPDGSNFTLKIRSTKLEDSAMYFCASRGGANQPQHFGDGTRLSIL.

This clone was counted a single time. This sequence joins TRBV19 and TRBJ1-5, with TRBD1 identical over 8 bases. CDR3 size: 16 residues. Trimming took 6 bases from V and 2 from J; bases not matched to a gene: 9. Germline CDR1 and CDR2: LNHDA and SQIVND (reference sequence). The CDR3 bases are TGTGCCAGTAGGGGAGTCGACAGGGGAGGCAATCAGCCCCAGCATTTT. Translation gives CASRGVDRGGNQPQHF.

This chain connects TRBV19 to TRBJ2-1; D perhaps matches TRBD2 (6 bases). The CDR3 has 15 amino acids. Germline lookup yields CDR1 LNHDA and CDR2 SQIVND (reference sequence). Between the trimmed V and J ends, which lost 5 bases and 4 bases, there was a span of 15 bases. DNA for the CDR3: TGTGCCAGTAGTGGTCGGCGGGGCCTTTACAATGAGCAGTTCTTC. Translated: CASSGRRGLYNEQFF.

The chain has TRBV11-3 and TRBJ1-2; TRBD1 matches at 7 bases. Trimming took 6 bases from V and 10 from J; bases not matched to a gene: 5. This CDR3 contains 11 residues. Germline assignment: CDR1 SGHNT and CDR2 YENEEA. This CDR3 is CASRDTGDYTF. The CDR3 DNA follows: TGTGCCAGCAGAGACACAGGGGACTACACCTTC.

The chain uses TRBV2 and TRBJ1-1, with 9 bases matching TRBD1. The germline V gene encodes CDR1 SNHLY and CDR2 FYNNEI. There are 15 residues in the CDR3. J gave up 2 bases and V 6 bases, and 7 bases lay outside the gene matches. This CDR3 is CASRAMDRGNTEAFF. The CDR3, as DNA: TGTGCCAGCAGGGCCATGGACAGGGGAAACACTGAAGCTTTCTTT.

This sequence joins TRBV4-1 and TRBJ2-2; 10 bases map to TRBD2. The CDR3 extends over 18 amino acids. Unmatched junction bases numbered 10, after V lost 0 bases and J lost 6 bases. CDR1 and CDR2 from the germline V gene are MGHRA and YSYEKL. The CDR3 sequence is CASSQEGRGLAGAGELFF. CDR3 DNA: TGCGCCAGCAGCCAAGAAGGACGGGGTCTAGCGGGAGCCGGGGAGCTGTTTTTT.

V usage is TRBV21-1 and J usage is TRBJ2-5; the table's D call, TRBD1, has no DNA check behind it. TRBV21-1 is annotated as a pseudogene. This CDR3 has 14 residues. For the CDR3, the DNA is TGTGCCAGCAGCAAAGTCAGGGGCGAAGAGACCCAGTACTTC. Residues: CASSKVRGEETQYF.

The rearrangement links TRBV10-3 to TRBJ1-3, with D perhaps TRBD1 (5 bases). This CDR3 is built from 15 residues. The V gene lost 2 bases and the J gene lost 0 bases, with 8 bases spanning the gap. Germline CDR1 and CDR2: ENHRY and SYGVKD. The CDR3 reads CAISEAGGSGNTIYF. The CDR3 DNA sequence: TGTGCCATCAGTGAGGCGGGGGGCTCTGGAAACACCATATATTTT.

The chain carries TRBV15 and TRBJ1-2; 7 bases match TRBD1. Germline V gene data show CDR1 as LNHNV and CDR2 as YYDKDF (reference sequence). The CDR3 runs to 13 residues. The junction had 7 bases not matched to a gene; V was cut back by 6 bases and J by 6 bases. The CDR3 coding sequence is TGTGCCACCAGAAGAACAGGGGTCGATGGCTACACCTTC. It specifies CATRRTGVDGYTF.